The clone carrying this TCR beta chain was recorded a few times. The record originates from a study of blood T cells in healthy people across ages. The V end lost 6 bases, the J end lost 2 bases, and 26 bases lay between the germline ends. The CDR3 sequence is 18 residues long. Germline-derived CDR1 and CDR2 are ENHRY and SYGVKD. Alongside a J-beta primer mix, a sample-barcoded 5' primer served in a second PCR lasting roughly 7 to 12 cycles. A single record per CDR3 protein comes from TCRdb applying MiXCR to the 5' RACE reads. The sample has 800,000 or so distinct CDR3 sequences, roughly 25% seen once. These data also featured in a second study, about T cells of mothers and their children.

The sample taken for sequencing was blood. The chain combines TRBV10-3 with TRBJ2-7; D is ambiguous. The TCR sequence derives from a boy aged 5-17 years in good health. The CDR3 DNA reads as TGTGCCATCAGCCCAACTCTTACCGTCCTAAACGGTCCCTACGAGCAGTACTTC. Its translation: CAISPTLTVLNGPYEQYF.